This T cell receptor (beta chain) was profiled in a study of blood T cells in healthy people across ages. In the study overall: About one barcoded beta molecule per two T cells was captured by template switching.

Study-wide results and caveats: Conclusively comparing naive with antigen-experienced cells was impossible with unsorted PBMCs.

The table lists this clonotype with a few counts. The antigen remains undetermined. Through a sample-barcoded 5' primer and a J-beta primer mix, a second PCR was run for roughly 7 to 12 cycles. All cDNA molecules were each tagged by a template-switch adaptor with 12 random nucleotides. A single record per CDR3 protein comes from TCRdb applying MiXCR to the 5' RACE reads. The sample lists 650,000 or so distinct CDR3 sequences; roughly half were seen once. The material sequenced was blood. The clonotype comes from a woman older than 75 in good health.

The CDR3 nucleotides are TGCGCCAGCAGCTTGATCCCCTCTAGGAACAATGAGCAGTTCTTC. This encodes CASSLIPSRNNEQFF. The rearrangement joins TRBV5-1 to TRBJ2-1; D is unclear. V lost 1 base and J lost 5, with 13 bases in between. This CDR3 spans 15 amino acids. Germline-derived CDR1 and CDR2 are SGHRS and YFSETQ.